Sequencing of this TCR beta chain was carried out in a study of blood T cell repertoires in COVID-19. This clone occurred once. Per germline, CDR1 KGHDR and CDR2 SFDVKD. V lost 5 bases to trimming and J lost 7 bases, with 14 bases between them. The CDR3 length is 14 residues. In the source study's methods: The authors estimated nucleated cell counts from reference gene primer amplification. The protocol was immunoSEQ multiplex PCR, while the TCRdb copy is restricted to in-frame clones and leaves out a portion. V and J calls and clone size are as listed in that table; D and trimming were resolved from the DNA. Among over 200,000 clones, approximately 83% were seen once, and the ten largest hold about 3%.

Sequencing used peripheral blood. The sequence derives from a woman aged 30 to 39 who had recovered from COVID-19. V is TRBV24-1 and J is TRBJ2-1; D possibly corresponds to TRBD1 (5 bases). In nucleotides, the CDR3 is TGTGCCACCAGTGCTCAAGGGGTTGCAAATGAGCAGTTCTTC. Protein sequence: CATSAQGVANEQFF.